This paragraph covers one T cell receptor beta chain sequence. The data belong to a study of blood T cell repertoires in COVID-19. Sequencing was performed with immunoSEQ multiplex PCR; in TCRdb, only in-frame clones are kept and a portion is missing. This sample has 180,000 or so clones, with approximately 88% found just once. The CDR3 has 11 amino acids. Trimming took 1 base from V and 13 from J, leaving 8 bases between them. The germline V gene encodes CDR1 SGHAT and CDR2 FQNNGV. The chain has TRBV11-2 and TRBJ2-1; D perhaps matches TRBD2 (5 bases). The material sequenced was peripheral blood. The source is a woman aged 25 to 39 with acute or convalescent COVID-19. The CDR3 bases are TGTGCCAGCAGCTTAGTTCGGACTCAGTTCTTC. Protein sequence: CASSLVRTQFF.